This T cell receptor beta chain was identified in a study of shared clonotypes between healthy human individuals. Regarding the study as a whole: Having only a few donors restricted how much genetic and exposure-history diversity was captured.

As processed by the authors: Junction-only sequences without quality scores were provided by ImmunoSEQ, so filtering was different. The table came from immunoSEQ multiplex PCR; TCRdb's copy has only in-frame clones and leaves some out. From that table come the V and J calls and clone size; the DNA was used to work out D and trimming. The sample lists over a million clones, roughly 96% occurring once. Concerning this clone: Its antigen is not known.

With V trimmed by 0 bases and J by 3 bases, 6 bases remained unmatched. The CDR3 has 15 amino acids. Germline values: CDR1 SGHRS, CDR2 YFSETQ. The receptor's source is a man aged 30-40 years in good health. The sequencing input was naive CD4+ T cells sorted from blood. Subset defined: CD45RA+ positively selected. V usage is TRBV5-1 and J usage is TRBJ2-7; TRBD1 aligns across 7 bases. This CDR3 is CASSLAAGQVYEQYF. CDR3 DNA sequence: TGCGCCAGCAGCTTGGCCGCTGGACAGGTCTACGAGCAGTACTTC.